Below, 25 T cell receptor beta chains from the same sample are listed, as sequenced in a study of Ad26.COV2.S vaccination and SARS-CoV-2 variants. Treatment meaning: some 20 received Ad26.COV2.S at low or high dose, single or two shots; five or six received placebo; per-sample allocation not given. The investigators took samples on day 63 after the first vaccine or placebo injection. Sequenced by immunoSEQ multiplex PCR; TCRdb stores in-frame clones only, minus some. The sample consists of hundreds of thousands of clones, less than 90% of them appearing once. The sample here was peripheral blood, taken in a trial of Ad26.COV2.S vaccine versus placebo. The receptors come from a person aged 18 to 59 who received the Ad26.COV2.S COVID-19 vaccine or a placebo.

The rearrangement uses TRBV9 and TRBJ2-3; 9 bases match TRBD2. CDR3 length equals 19 residues. With 7 bases clipped from V and 1 base from J, the junction kept 19 bases outside the gene matches. Germline V CDR1 and CDR2: SGDLS, YYNGEE. CDR3 coding DNA: TGTGCCAGCCGACGAAGGACTAGCGACCTCAGCTGGGGCACAGATACGCAGTATTTT. This translates into CASRRRTSDLSWGTDTQYF.

The sample holds a few counts of this clone. The chain uses TRBV27 and TRBJ1-2, with 7 bases matching TRBD1. Germline V gene data show CDR1 as MNHEY and CDR2 as SMNVEV (reference sequence). V shed 5 bases and J 8 bases; nucleotides not matched to a gene: 8. The CDR3 has 13 amino acids. The CDR3 DNA reads TGTGCCAGCAGTCGCCGGGACAGCCGGGGCTACACCTTC. Its protein is CASSRRDSRGYTF.

The chain employs TRBV7-3 and TRBJ2-2; D unclear. Germline values: CDR1 SGHTA, CDR2 FQGTGA. CDR3 length: 12 amino acids. V lost 3 bases and J 6 bases, leaving 5 bases between the germline ends. The CDR3 spells CASSFNPGELFF. Written as DNA, the CDR3 is TGTGCCAGCAGCTTCAACCCCGGGGAGCTGTTTTTT. Combining the CDR3 with reference TRBV7-3 and TRBJ2-2 gives the whole variable domain GAGVSQTPSNKVTEKGKYVELRCDPISGHTALYWYRQSLGQGPEFLIYFQGTGAADDSGLPNDRFFAVRPEGSVSTLKIQRTERGDSAVYLCASSFNPGELFFGEGSRLTVL.

The sample holds one count of this clone. The rearrangement uses TRBV7-3 and TRBJ2-1; a weak D match, TRBD2 (5 bases). This CDR3 has 16 residues. From germline, CDR1 is SGHTA and CDR2 FQGTGA. V was trimmed by 2 bases and J by 3 bases, leaving 14 bases between them. CDR3 in DNA: TGTGCCAGCAGCTTATTCGGGGATTCTTTCTACAATGAGCAGTTCTTC. Its translation is CASSLFGDSFYNEQFF.

This clone was found a few times. V gene TRBV11-3 combines with J gene TRBJ2-1; the match to TRBD2 covers 11 bases. Germline V gene sequence: CDR1 SGHNT, CDR2 YENEEA. This CDR3 region has 17 residues. After removal of 0 bases from V and 4 bases from J, the junction contained 5 bases not matched to a gene. The CDR3 region is CASSLETGTSGYNEQFF. The CDR3 bases are TGTGCCAGCAGCTTAGAAACCGGGACTAGCGGATACAATGAGCAGTTCTTC.

The V and J genes are TRBV2 and TRBJ1-4; D is unclear. This CDR3 region has 15 residues. The V and J ends lost 5 bases and 8 bases respectively, with 18 bases between them. The V gene's germline CDR1 is SNHLY and CDR2 FYNNEI. This CDR3 is CASSFLGSGGEKLFF. CDR3 nucleotides: TGTGCCAGCAGTTTCTTAGGGTCAGGAGGCGAAAAACTGTTTTTT. Supplemented by reference TRBV2 and TRBJ1-4, the full variable domain reads EPEVTQTPSHQVTQMGQEVILRCVPISNHLYFYWYRQILGQKVEFLVSFYNNEISEKSEIFDDQFSVERPDGSNFTLKIRSTKLEDSAMYFCASSFLGSGGEKLFFGSGTQLSVL.

This clone was seen more than once but under ten times. V usage is TRBV3-1 (or the pseudogene TRBV3-2) and J usage is TRBJ2-7; D possibly corresponds to TRBD2 (5 bases). This CDR3 has 13 amino acids. Germline V gene data show CDR1 as LGHDT and CDR2 as YNNKEL (reference sequence). The V end was cut by 4 bases, the J end by 2 bases, with 9 bases between. The CDR3 DNA is TGTGCCAGCAGCCTCCGGGGTACCTACGAGCAGTACTTC. This sequence encodes CASSLRGTYEQYF.

V usage is TRBV3-1 (or the pseudogene TRBV3-2) and J usage is TRBJ1-2, with TRBD1 identical over 9 bases. The CDR3 spans 16 residues. J gave up 6 bases and V 2 bases, and 10 bases lay outside the gene matches. The V gene's germline CDR1 is LGHDT and CDR2 YNNKEL (reference sequence). CDR3 nucleotide sequence: TGTGCCAGCAGCCAATCTTGGACAGGGGATTCTAATGGCTACACCTTC. This sequence encodes CASSQSWTGDSNGYTF.

Turning to this clone: The same CDR3 is also encoded by other DNA sequences in this sample. The chain joins TRBV7-9 to TRBJ1-1; tentatively, D is TRBD1 (6 bases). CDR3 size: 12 residues. CDR1 SEHNR and CDR2 FQNEAQ come from the germline V gene (reference sequence). Between the trimmed V and J ends, which lost 5 bases and 8 bases, there was a span of 12 bases. The CDR3 sequence is CASSSPGTEAFF. In DNA form, the CDR3 reads TGTGCCAGCAGCAGCCCAGGGACAGAAGCTTTCTTT.

This chain uses TRBV7-9 with TRBJ2-7; 10 nucleotides align to TRBD2. V was pared by 4 bases and J by 0 bases, with 9 bases of the junction left unmatched. Germline CDR1 reads SEHNR; CDR2 reads FQNEAQ (reference sequence). This CDR3 has 17 amino acids. CDR3 nucleotides: TGTGCCAGCAGCTCAGGGACTAGCGAGTTCCCCTCCTACGAGCAGTACTTC. Its translation: CASSSGTSEFPSYEQYF.

The rearrangement uses TRBV6-5 and TRBJ2-3, with 10 bases identical to TRBD2. J was trimmed by 5 bases and V by 5 bases; bases with no gene match: 7. Germline CDR1 and CDR2: MNHEY and SVGAGI. The CDR3 runs 15 residues. CDR3 DNA: TGTGCCAGCAGTCGGACTAGCGGAAGGCGAGATACGCAGTATTTT. Amino acids: CASSRTSGRRDTQYF.

This sequence joins TRBV6-2 or TRBV6-3 and TRBJ2-5, with unresolved D. Germline-derived CDR1 and CDR2 are MNHEY and SVGEGT. The CDR3 length is 16 residues. The V end lost 0 bases, the J end lost 5 bases, and 16 bases lay between the germline ends. CDR3 sequence: CASSYSLWGIDETQYF. The CDR3 DNA is TGTGCCAGCAGTTACTCGCTCTGGGGTATTGATGAGACCCAGTACTTC.

V and J are TRBV7-2 and TRBJ2-3; D is unresolved. V was clipped by 7 bases and J by 7 bases, with 21 bases between them. Germline V gene data show CDR1 as SGHTA and CDR2 as FQGNSA. The CDR3 loop spans 15 amino acids. CDR3 amino acids: CASTSPTTFANTQYF. CDR3 DNA: TGTGCCAGCACCTCACCGACCACCTTCGCTAATACGCAGTATTTT.

V and J are TRBV4-1 and TRBJ2-1, with D unresolved. Trimming pared 0 bases from V and 4 bases from J, leaving 13 bases between. CDR1 is MGHRA and CDR2 is YSYEKL in the germline V gene. This CDR3 is 16 amino acids long. CDR3 sequence: CASSQDPGLRYNEQFF. The CDR3 coding sequence is TGCGCCAGCAGCCAAGATCCCGGTTTAAGGTACAATGAGCAGTTCTTC.

This sequence joins TRBV7-2 and TRBJ1-1, with no clear D. The length of the CDR3 is 13 residues. Germline CDR1 SGHTA, CDR2 FQGNSA. Trimming took off 2 bases at V and 8 bases at J, with 12 bases between the two ends. The chain's CDR3 is CASSLKAGAEAFF. CDR3 sequence (DNA): TGTGCCAGCAGCTTAAAGGCGGGAGCCGAAGCTTTCTTT.

This sequence joins TRBV6-2 or TRBV6-3 and TRBJ2-2; TRBD1 aligns across 7 bases. Losses at the gene ends were 2 bases for V and 3 bases for J; bases not matched to a gene: 9. CDR3 length equals 17 residues. Per the germline V gene, CDR1 is MNHEY and CDR2 is SVGEGT. The CDR3 bases are TGTGCCAGCAGTTACCCCACAGGGGTTGGGTACACCGGGGAGCTGTTTTTT. Translation gives CASSYPTGVGYTGELFF.

CDR3 sequence reads: CASTLPGQPSSEQYF. The CDR3 nucleotides are TGTGCCAGCACCCTCCCGGGACAGCCCTCTTCCGAGCAGTACTTC. The chain links TRBV7-9 to TRBJ2-7, with 7 bases aligning to TRBD1. The V gene end was trimmed by 7 bases and the J gene end by 6 bases; junction bases not matched to a gene: 15. CDR1 SEHNR and CDR2 FQNEAQ come from the germline V gene (reference sequence). There are 15 residues in the CDR3.

The J gene is TRBJ2-1, the V gene TRBV5-1, with 11 bases identical to TRBD2. Germline CDR1 SGHRS, CDR2 YFSETQ. CDR3 length equals 14 residues. The ends lost 5 bases at V and 3 bases at J; junction bases unmatched: 1. The CDR3 spells CASRGLAVYNEQFF. The CDR3 coding sequence is TGCGCCAGCAGGGGACTAGCGGTCTACAATGAGCAGTTCTTC.

Only one count was recorded for this clone. The V and J genes are TRBV28 and TRBJ1-5; D possibly corresponds to TRBD1 (6 bases). The CDR3 length is 18 residues. Germline CDR1 and CDR2: MDHEN and SYDVKM. Trimming left V 3 bases short and J 7 bases short, with 25 bases between. CDR3 DNA sequence: TGTGCCAGCAGTTTCCATACTATAGACAGGCGATTATCACAGCCCCAGCATTTT. This gives the protein CASSFHTIDRRLSQPQHF.

The chain combines TRBV7-3 with TRBJ2-3; 9 bases match TRBD2. The CDR3 extends over 16 amino acids. Germline CDR1 is SGHTA and CDR2 is FQGTGA. V dropped 1 base and J dropped 3; count of bases not matched to a gene: 5. CDR3 bases: TGTGCCAGCAGCTTAAGAAGCGGGAGGCGTACAGATACGCAGTATTTT. Translating gives CASSLRSGRRTDTQYF.

V and J are TRBV6-2 or TRBV6-3 and TRBJ2-2, with D possibly matching TRBD2 (6 bases). The V gene's germline CDR1 is MNHEY and CDR2 SVGEGT. The V and J ends lost 5 bases and 4 bases respectively, with 14 bases between them. The CDR3 runs to 15 residues. DNA for the CDR3: TGTGCCAGCAGTCAAGTTGGAGGGATCACCGGGGAGCTGTTTTTT. Translated: CASSQVGGITGELFF.

The CDR3 protein is CASSDFGTAEAFF. The CDR3 DNA sequence: TGTGCCAGCAGCGATTTCGGGACAGCTGAAGCTTTCTTT. V and J are TRBV13 and TRBJ1-1, with 7 nucleotides matching TRBD1. The CDR3 extends over 13 amino acids. Germline V gene sequence: CDR1 PRHDT, CDR2 FYEKMQ (reference sequence). V shed 5 bases and J 6 bases; nucleotides not matched to a gene: 6.

The chain carries TRBV7-8 and TRBJ2-1; 8 bases match TRBD2. Germline CDR1 is SGHVS and CDR2 is FQNEAQ. The CDR3 contains 14 residues. The junction had 11 bases not matched to a gene; V was cut back by 6 bases and J by 10 bases. The CDR3 region has the DNA TGTGCCAGCAGGACCGGGACTAGTTATTACGAGCAGTTCTTC. Translation gives CASRTGTSYYEQFF.

The chain combines TRBV7-2 with TRBJ2-7, with no clear D. CDR1 is SGHTA and CDR2 is FQGNSA in the germline V gene. The CDR3 runs to 14 residues. V was pared by 5 bases and J by 1 base, with 12 bases between. The CDR3 DNA reads TGTGCCAGCAGCGCCCGGGCCTTATCCTACGAGCAGTACTTC. The encoded protein is CASSARALSYEQYF.

This chain uses TRBV7-2 with TRBJ1-4; 7 positions match TRBD1. The CDR3 sequence is 15 residues long. Germline lookup yields CDR1 SGHTA and CDR2 FQGNSA. V lost 5 bases and J lost 3; bases outside the gene matches: 6. The CDR3 DNA follows: TGTGCCAGCAGCCAAGACAGGGTTGCTAATGAAAAACTGTTTTTT. Translation: CASSQDRVANEKLFF.